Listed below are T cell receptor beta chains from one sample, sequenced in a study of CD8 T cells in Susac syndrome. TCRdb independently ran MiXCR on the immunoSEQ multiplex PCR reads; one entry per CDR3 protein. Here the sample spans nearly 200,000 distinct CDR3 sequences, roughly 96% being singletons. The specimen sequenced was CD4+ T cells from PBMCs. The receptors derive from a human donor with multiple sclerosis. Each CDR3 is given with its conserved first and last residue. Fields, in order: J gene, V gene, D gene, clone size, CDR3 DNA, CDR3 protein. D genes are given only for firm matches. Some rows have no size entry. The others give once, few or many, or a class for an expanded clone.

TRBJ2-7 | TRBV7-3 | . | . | TGTGCCAGCAGCCCGGGCCGGGCGTTCTCCTACGAGCAGTACTTC | CASSPGRAFSYEQYF
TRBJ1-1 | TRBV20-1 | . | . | TGCAGTGCTAGAGATCCGGGGCAGGGGAGTGGGGACACTGAAGCTTTCTTT | CSARDPGQGSGDTEAFF
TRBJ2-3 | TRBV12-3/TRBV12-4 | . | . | TGTGCCAGCAGTCGGCGACAGGTGCACACAGATACGCAGTATTTT | CASSRRQVHTDTQYF
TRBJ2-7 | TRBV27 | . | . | TGTGCCAGCAGCAATCTGGGAGAGCAGTACTTC | CASSNLGEQYF
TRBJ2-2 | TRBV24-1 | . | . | TGTGCCACCGGCGAGGGGAACACCGGGGAGCTGTTTTTT | CATGEGNTGELFF
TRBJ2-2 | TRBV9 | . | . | TGTGCCAGCAGCAAAAACGGGGAGCTGTTTTTT | CASSKNGELFF
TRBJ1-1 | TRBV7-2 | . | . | TGTGCCAGCAACCATGATGGACGGGCAGCTTTCTTT | CASNHDGRAAFF
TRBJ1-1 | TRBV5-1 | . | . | TGCGCCAGCAGCTTGACCCAACTAGGGACTGAAGCTTTCTTT | CASSLTQLGTEAFF
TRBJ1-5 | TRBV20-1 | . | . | TGCAGTGCCCGGTATAGCAATCAGCCCCAGCATTTT | CSARYSNQPQHF
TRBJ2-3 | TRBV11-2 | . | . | TGTGCCAGCAGCTTCGTCACAGATACGCAGTATTTT | CASSFVTDTQYF
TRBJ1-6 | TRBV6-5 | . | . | TGTGCCAGCAGTTACTGGAGCGGACAGAATTCACCCCTCCACTTT | CASSYWSGQNSPLHF
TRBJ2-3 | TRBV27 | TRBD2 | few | TGTGCCAGCAGTTCACGGGAGGGCGATACGCAGTATTTT | CASSSREGDTQYF
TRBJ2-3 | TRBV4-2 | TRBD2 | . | TGTGCCAGCAGCCAAGAGAGTCTAGCGGGGAACACAGATACGCAGTATTTT | CASSQESLAGNTDTQYF
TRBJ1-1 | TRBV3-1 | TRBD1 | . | TGTGCCAGCAGCCCACGTTTAGGACAGGACAGGGAAGAAGCTTTCTTT | CASSPRLGQDREEAFF
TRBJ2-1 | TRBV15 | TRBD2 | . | TGTGCCACCAGCAGAGATCTGCTAGCGGGAGTCAATGAGCAGTTCTTC | CATSRDLLAGVNEQFF
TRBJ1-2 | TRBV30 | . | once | TGTGCCTGGATGGAACAGGCGGACTACACCTTC | CAWMEQADYTF
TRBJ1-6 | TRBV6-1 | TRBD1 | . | TGTGCCAGCAGTCAAGGGACAGGGACTTATAATTCACCCCTCCACTTT | CASSQGTGTYNSPLHF
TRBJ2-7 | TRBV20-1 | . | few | TGCAGTGCTAGCGACAGGAACGCCTACGAGCAGTACTTC | CSASDRNAYEQYF
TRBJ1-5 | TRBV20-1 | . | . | TGCAGTGCTAGGGGGGCTGGGCAGCCCCAGCATTTT | CSARGAGQPQHF
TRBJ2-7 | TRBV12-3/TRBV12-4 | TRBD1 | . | TGTGCCAGCCCCAGGGGGACGGAGCAGTACTTC | CASPRGTEQYF
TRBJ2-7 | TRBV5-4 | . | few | TGTGCCAGCAGCTTGGGCGGAGGGAGCTACGAGCAGTACTTC | CASSLGGGSYEQYF
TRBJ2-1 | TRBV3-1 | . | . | TGTGCCAGCAGCCAAGAACTCAATGAGCAGTTCTTC | CASSQELNEQFF
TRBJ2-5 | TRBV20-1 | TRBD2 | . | TGCAGTGCTAGAGAGGGGGCTAGCGGGGAGACCCAGTACTTC | CSAREGASGETQYF
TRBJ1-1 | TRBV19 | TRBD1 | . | TGTGCCAGTAGTAAACAGGGGAGACAAGCTTTCTTT | CASSKQGRQAFF
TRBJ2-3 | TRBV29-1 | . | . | TGCAGCGTTGCATGGCGACTTAGCACAGATACGCAGTATTTT | CSVAWRLSTDTQYF
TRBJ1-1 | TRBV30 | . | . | TGTGCCTCCGTTAACACAGCAAACACTGAAGCTTTCTTT | CASVNTANTEAFF
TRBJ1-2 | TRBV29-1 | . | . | TGCAGCGTGCATTTTCCGGGACAACTCGGTTACACCTTC | CSVHFPGQLGYTF
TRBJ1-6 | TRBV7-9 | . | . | TGTGCCAGCAGCGGTGCCAATAAACCGTATAATTCACCCCTCCACTTT | CASSGANKPYNSPLHF
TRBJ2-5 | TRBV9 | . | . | TGTGCTCGGAGGGGGCTCCAAGAGACCCAGTACTTC | CARRGLQETQYF
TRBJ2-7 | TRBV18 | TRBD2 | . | TGTGCCAGCTTATCTAGCGGGACCTACGAGCAGTACTTC | CASLSSGTYEQYF
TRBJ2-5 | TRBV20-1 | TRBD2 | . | TGCAGTGCTAGAGGCGGACTAGCGGGAGATACCCAGTACTTC | CSARGGLAGDTQYF
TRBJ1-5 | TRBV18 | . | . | TGTGCCAGCTCACCACAGGAGGGGGAACAGCCCCAGCATTTT | CASSPQEGEQPQHF
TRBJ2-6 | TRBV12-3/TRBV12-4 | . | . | TGTGCCAGCAGGACGAGGCCCGAGGTTGAGGTCCTGACTTTC | CASRTRPEVEVLTF
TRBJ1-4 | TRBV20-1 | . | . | TGCAGTGCTGGGGACATTAATGAAAAACTGTTTTTT | CSAGDINEKLFF
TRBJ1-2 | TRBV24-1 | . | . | TGTGCCACCAGTGATACCACAGGATCCTATGGCTACACCTTC | CATSDTTGSYGYTF
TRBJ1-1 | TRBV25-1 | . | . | TGTGCCAGCGGGGGGGAGTTCACTGAAGCTTTCTTT | CASGGEFTEAFF
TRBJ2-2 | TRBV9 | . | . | TGTGCCAGCAGCTCCTCTTCCGGGTTCCTCACCGGGGAGCTGTTTTTT | CASSSSSGFLTGELFF
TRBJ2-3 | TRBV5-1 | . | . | TGCGCCAGCACGCTGGACCCAAGGGAGACGCAGTATTTT | CASTLDPRETQYF
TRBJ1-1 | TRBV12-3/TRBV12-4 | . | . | TGTGCCAGCAAAGCCGGACAGCTGAACACTGAAGCTTTCTTT | CASKAGQLNTEAFF
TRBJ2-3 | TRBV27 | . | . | TGTGCCAGCAGCCCTAGGGGGTACGATACGCAGTATTTT | CASSPRGYDTQYF
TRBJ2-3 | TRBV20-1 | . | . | TGCAGTGCTCCCGTGCCAGGGGGGGTAGATACGCAGTATTTT | CSAPVPGGVDTQYF
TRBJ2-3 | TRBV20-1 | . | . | TGCAGTGCCCGGGGACTCCGGGATACGCAGTATTTT | CSARGLRDTQYF
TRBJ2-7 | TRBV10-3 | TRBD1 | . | TGTGCCATCAGCGCGCCGGGACAGTCCTCCTACGAGCAGTACTTC | CAISAPGQSSYEQYF
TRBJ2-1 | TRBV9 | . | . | TGTGCCAGCAGCACCCCTTCGGACAATGAGCAGTTCTTC | CASSTPSDNEQFF
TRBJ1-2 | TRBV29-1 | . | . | TGCAGCGTCCAGGACGGAAAGGGAAGTGGCTACACCTTC | CSVQDGKGSGYTF
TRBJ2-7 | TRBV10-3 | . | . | TGTGCCACCCGGAACACAGGGTTTACCTACGAGCAGTACTTC | CATRNTGFTYEQYF
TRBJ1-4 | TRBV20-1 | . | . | TGCAGTGCTAGGGAGTTTCAGGGGTTTAATGAAAAACTGTTTTTT | CSAREFQGFNEKLFF
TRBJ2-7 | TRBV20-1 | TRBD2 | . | TGCAGTGCTAGAAACCTAGCGGGGCGTACTGGTTACGAGCAGTACTTC | CSARNLAGRTGYEQYF
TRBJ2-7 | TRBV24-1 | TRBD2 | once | TGTGCCACCAGTGATTCGAGCCGTGTGGGACTAGCGGGATCGGAGACCTACGAGCAGTACTTC | CATSDSSRVGLAGSETYEQYF
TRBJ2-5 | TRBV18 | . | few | TGTGCCAGCTCACCGAGGCCCGGGGAGACCCAGTACTTC | CASSPRPGETQYF
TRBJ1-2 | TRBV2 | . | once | TGTGCCAGCAGCGGTGACAGTAACTATGGCTACACCTTC | CASSGDSNYGYTF
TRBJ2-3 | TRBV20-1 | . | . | TGCAGTGTATCCCACGGCACTAGCACAGATACGCAGTATTTT | CSVSHGTSTDTQYF
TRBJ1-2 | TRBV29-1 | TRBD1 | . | TGCAGCGTTGAAAGGTTTGGACAGGGGTATGGCTACACCTTC | CSVERFGQGYGYTF
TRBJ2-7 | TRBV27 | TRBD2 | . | TGTGCCAGCAGGCGGGAGGGTCATTCCCACGAGCAGTACTTC | CASRREGHSHEQYF
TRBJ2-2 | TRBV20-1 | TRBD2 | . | TGCAGTGCCGCTAGCGGGCAGGGCGGGGAGCTGTTTTTT | CSAASGQGGELFF